These 29 T cell receptor beta chains were sequenced from one sample in a study of Ad26.COV2.S vaccination and SARS-CoV-2 variants. Clones were sequenced by immunoSEQ multiplex PCR, and TCRdb holds only the in-frame ones, with some missing. The data hold fewer than 400,000 clones, with about nine tenths observed a single time. Specified treatment: about 20 received Ad26.COV2.S at low or high dose, single or two shots; about 5 received placebo; per-sample allocation not given. Day 63 after the first injection of vaccine or placebo was the sampling time. The sample was peripheral blood, taken in a trial of Ad26.COV2.S vaccine versus placebo. The source is a person between 18 and 59 years old who received the Ad26.COV2.S COVID-19 vaccine or a placebo.

The chain employs TRBV7-8 and TRBJ1-5; D is unclear. The CDR3 length is 14 residues. Germline V CDR1 and CDR2: SGHVS, FQNEAQ. With 6 bases removed from V and 6 bases from J, the gap between germline ends came to 15 bases. CDR3 in DNA: TGTGCCAGCAGTACGGGCTGGGGTCCTCAGCCCCAGCATTTT. It codes for CASSTGWGPQPQHF.

The chain uses TRBV29-1 and TRBJ1-1; D remains ambiguous. Looked up from germline, CDR1 is SQVTM and CDR2 is ANQGSEA. CDR3 length equals 13 residues. Trimming left V 8 bases short and J 1 base short, with 14 bases between. This CDR3 is CSFLSAENTEAFF. CDR3 DNA sequence: TGCAGCTTCCTGTCGGCCGAGAACACTGAAGCTTTCTTT.

V usage is TRBV5-1 and J usage is TRBJ1-2, with D possibly TRBD1 on 5 matching bases. Between the trimmed V and J ends, which lost 0 bases and 4 bases, there was a span of 10 bases. Germline CDR1 is SGHRS and CDR2 is YFSETQ. The CDR3 loop spans 14 amino acids. The CDR3 sequence: CASSLGRETYGYTF. CDR3 DNA sequence: TGCGCCAGCAGCTTGGGCAGGGAAACCTATGGCTACACCTTC.

The J gene is TRBJ1-1, the V gene TRBV6-2 or TRBV6-3, with no clear D. Germline CDR1 MNHEY, CDR2 SVGEGT. V dropped 2 bases and J dropped 2 bases, with 12 bases sitting between them. CDR3 length equals 15 residues. CDR3 sequence reads: CASSYGIQINTEAFF. CDR3 DNA: TGTGCCAGCAGTTACGGGATTCAAATTAACACTGAAGCTTTCTTT.

This clone was picked up one time. The chain is built from TRBV28 and TRBJ2-4; 8 positions agree with TRBD2. There are 13 residues in the CDR3. With V trimmed by 3 bases and J by 6 bases, 1 base remained unmatched. Per germline, CDR1 MDHEN and CDR2 SYDVKM. CDR3 amino acids: CASSLSGRNIQYF. The CDR3 nucleotides are TGTGCCAGCAGTTTGAGCGGGAGAAACATTCAGTACTTC. The variable domain in full, completed from reference TRBV28 and TRBJ2-4, reads DVKVTQSSRYLVKRTGEKVFLECVQDMDHENMFWYRQDPGLGLRLIYFSYDVKMKEKGDIPEGYSVSREKKERFSLILESASTNQTSMYLCASSLSGRNIQYFGAGTRLSVL.

J is TRBJ1-4 and V is TRBV4-3; D remains ambiguous. CDR3 length: 13 residues. CDR1 and CDR2 (germline): LGHNA, YSLEER. The V and J ends lost 3 bases and 11 bases respectively, with 13 bases between them. CDR3: CASSQDAGLKLFF. Written as DNA, the CDR3 is TGCGCCAGCAGCCAGGATGCCGGGCTGAAACTGTTTTTT.

The gene calls are TRBV27 and TRBJ1-2, with D perhaps matching TRBD1 (6 bases). This CDR3 region has 13 residues. Germline V gives CDR1 MNHEY, CDR2 SMNVEV (reference sequence). Trimming took off 8 bases at V and 4 bases at J, with 14 bases between the two ends. CDR3 in amino acids: CASGVGGGYGYTF. CDR3 in DNA: TGTGCCAGCGGTGTAGGGGGGGGCTATGGCTACACCTTC.

The gene calls are TRBV19 and TRBJ2-1; D is ambiguous. CDR3 length: 14 residues. Germline CDR1 and CDR2: LNHDA and SQIVND (reference sequence). V shed 4 bases and J shed 0 bases, with 7 bases lying between them. CDR3 in DNA: TGTGCCAGTAGTAGCGGAAACTCCTACAATGAGCAGTTCTTC. The encoded protein is CASSSGNSYNEQFF.

The chain joins TRBV9 to TRBJ2-1; D is possibly TRBD2 (6 bases). V was clipped by 0 bases and J by 3 bases, with 16 bases between them. The CDR3 has 17 amino acids. Germline CDR1 and CDR2: SGDLS and YYNGEE. CDR3 protein: CASSVARDFAYYNEQFF. DNA for the CDR3: TGTGCCAGCAGCGTAGCCCGGGACTTCGCCTACTACAATGAGCAGTTCTTC.

The chain uses TRBV19 and TRBJ1-5, with 8 bases identical to TRBD1. V dropped 5 bases and J dropped 1; count of bases not matched to a gene: 7. The CDR3 has 16 residues. Germline V gene data show CDR1 as LNHDA and CDR2 as SQIVND (reference sequence). The CDR3 protein is CASSPRQGTSNQPQHF. The CDR3 coding sequence is TGTGCCAGTAGTCCCAGACAGGGGACGAGCAATCAGCCCCAGCATTTT. The full variable domain, in which reference TRBV19 and TRBJ1-5 provide the parts outside the CDR3, is DGGITQSPKYLFRKEGQNVTLSCEQNLNHDAMYWYRQDPGQGLRLIYYSQIVNDFQKGDIAEGYSVSREKKESFPLTVTSAQKNPTAFYLCASSPRQGTSNQPQHFGDGTRLSIL.

V usage is TRBV18 and J usage is TRBJ2-1; 14 nucleotides match TRBD2. V trimming: 6 bases; J trimming: 8 bases; junction bases outside the gene matches: 6. The CDR3 has 15 amino acids. Germline CDR1 reads KGHSH; CDR2 reads LQKENI. The DNA of the CDR3 is TGTGCCAGCTCCATCGGACTAGCGGGAGGAGATGAGCAGTTCTTC. Its protein is CASSIGLAGGDEQFF.

J is TRBJ2-2 and V is TRBV19; 7 bases line up with TRBD1. Germline CDR1 LNHDA, CDR2 SQIVND (reference sequence). CDR3 length: 15 amino acids. The V segment lost 4 bases and the J segment 7 bases; nucleotides outside the gene matches: 9. The CDR3 DNA is TGTGCCAGTAGTACCCGGGGTACAGGGGTCGGGGAGCTGTTTTTT. Encoded protein: CASSTRGTGVGELFF.

The rearrangement uses TRBV5-1 and TRBJ2-3, with 10 bases fitting TRBD1. Trimming at V came to 3 bases and at J to 5 bases, leaving 3 bases not matched to a gene. The CDR3 has 14 residues. The germline CDR1 and CDR2 sequences are SGHRS and YFSETQ. This CDR3 reads CASSSGQGIDTQYF. In DNA form, the CDR3 reads TGCGCCAGCAGCTCGGGACAGGGGATAGATACGCAGTATTTT.

V and J are TRBV28 and TRBJ1-1, with a tentative D call TRBD1 (5 bases). V gave up 4 bases and J gave up 8 bases, with 23 bases separating them. The length of the CDR3 is 16 residues. Germline CDR1 and CDR2: MDHEN and SYDVKM. Written as DNA, the CDR3 is TGTGCCAGCAGTTCATACAGACTAACCGCTTGGGGGGAAGCTTTCTTT. Protein product: CASSSYRLTAWGEAFF.

V gene TRBV9 combines with J gene TRBJ1-2; 7 nucleotides match TRBD1. Germline V CDR1 and CDR2: SGDLS, YYNGEE. CDR3 size: 15 residues. V gave up 1 base and J gave up 1 base; unmatched junction bases: 4. The CDR3 DNA sequence: TGTGCCAGCAGCGTAAGACAGGGATATAACTATGGCTACACCTTC. Translating it yields CASSVRQGYNYGYTF.

This chain links TRBV3-1 (or the pseudogene TRBV3-2) with TRBJ1-4; 8 bases line up with TRBD1. V was pared by 2 bases and J by 0 bases, with 2 bases of the junction left unmatched. The germline V gene encodes CDR1 LGHDT and CDR2 YNNKEL (reference sequence). CDR3 length equals 16 residues. CDR3 in amino acids: CASSQIQGATNEKLFF. Here the CDR3 DNA reads TGTGCCAGCAGCCAAATACAGGGGGCAACTAATGAAAAACTGTTTTTT.

V gene TRBV6-5 combines with J gene TRBJ2-2; D is undetermined. The length of the CDR3 is 13 residues. V gave up 7 bases and J gave up 6 bases, with 12 bases separating them. Per the germline V gene, CDR1 is MNHEY and CDR2 is SVGAGI. The CDR3 here is CASISLGAGELFF. DNA of the CDR3: TGTGCCAGCATCTCCTTGGGCGCCGGGGAGCTGTTTTTT.

This sequence joins TRBV4-3 and TRBJ2-1; D ambiguous. This CDR3 is 14 amino acids long. Per the germline V gene, CDR1 is LGHNA and CDR2 is YSLEER. Trimming took 0 bases from V and 11 from J, leaving 14 bases between them. CDR3 sequence: CASSQDEIVKKQFF. The CDR3 nucleotides are TGCGCCAGCAGCCAAGATGAGATAGTCAAAAAGCAGTTCTTC.

The chain uses TRBV6-2 or TRBV6-3 and TRBJ1-2, with 9 bases identical to TRBD1. The ends lost 2 bases at V and 2 bases at J; junction bases unmatched: 6. The germline CDR1 and CDR2 sequences are MNHEY and SVGEGT. The CDR3 is made up of 16 amino acids. Here the CDR3 reads CASSYQPGTGNYGYTF. CDR3 nucleotides: TGTGCCAGCAGTTACCAACCCGGGACAGGGAACTATGGCTACACCTTC.

This sequence joins TRBV6-2 or TRBV6-3 and TRBJ2-3; 8 bases agree with TRBD1. The CDR3 contains 18 residues. V dropped 6 bases and J dropped 0; count of bases not matched to a gene: 14. Germline CDR1 MNHEY, CDR2 SVGEGT. The CDR3 coding sequence is TGTGCCAGCAGCCCCGGACAGGGACCCCTTTCTAGCACAGATACGCAGTATTTT. As protein: CASSPGQGPLSSTDTQYF.

The J gene is TRBJ2-3, the V gene TRBV3-1 (or the pseudogene TRBV3-2), with TRBD2 identical over 8 bases. Germline V CDR1 and CDR2: LGHDT, YNNKEL (reference sequence). The junction had 6 bases not matched to a gene; V was cut back by 5 bases and J by 2 bases. The CDR3 loop spans 15 amino acids. The CDR3: CASSSSGDNTDTQYF. As DNA, the CDR3 is TGTGCCAGCAGCAGTAGCGGGGATAACACAGATACGCAGTATTTT.

V usage is TRBV5-1 and J usage is TRBJ1-1; D is undetermined. The CDR3 covers 14 residues. V was shortened by 4 bases and J by 3 bases, with 13 bases between the two germline ends. The germline CDR1 and CDR2 sequences are SGHRS and YFSETQ. CDR3 nucleotides: TGCGCCAGCAGCCCGATACAGAGGGACACTGAAGCTTTCTTT. It encodes CASSPIQRDTEAFF.

V and J are TRBV19 and TRBJ1-2, with 7 bases identical to TRBD1. With 10 bases clipped from V and 7 bases from J, the junction kept 12 bases outside the gene matches. Germline V gene sequence: CDR1 LNHDA, CDR2 SQIVND (reference sequence). The CDR3 length is 13 residues. CDR3 sequence: CATSATGDRGYTF. As DNA, the CDR3 is TGTGCCACCTCCGCAACAGGGGACCGTGGCTACACCTTC.

The chain has TRBV5-4 and TRBJ2-1, with 8 bases fitting TRBD1. The CDR3 length is 14 residues. Germline V CDR1 and CDR2: SGHNT, YYREEE (reference sequence). The V and J ends lost 3 bases and 7 bases, in that order; junction bases with no gene match: 6. CDR3 loop: CASSSGQARNEQFF. In nucleotides, the CDR3 is TGTGCCAGCAGCTCGGGACAGGCCAGAAATGAGCAGTTCTTC.

This chain joins TRBV12-5 and TRBJ2-1; 10 positions agree with TRBD2. Germline V gives CDR1 LGHNT, CDR2 FRNRAP. The length of the CDR3 is 14 residues. V trimming: 9 bases; J trimming: 2 bases; junction bases outside the gene matches: 4. The CDR3 coding sequence is TGTGCTAGCCGCGGGACTAGCGCCTACAATGAGCAGTTCTTC. Translating gives CASRGTSAYNEQFF.

The chain links TRBV27 to TRBJ1-1; the D is unclear. CDR3 size: 12 residues. Per germline, CDR1 MNHEY and CDR2 SMNVEV (reference sequence). Trimming removed 5 bases from V and 4 bases from J, with 8 bases in between. The CDR3 protein is CASSGVGTEAFF. The CDR3 DNA reads TGTGCCAGCAGTGGGGTGGGCACTGAAGCTTTCTTT.

CDR3: CASSPSERIQPQHF. In DNA, the CDR3 is TGTGCCAGCTCACCCTCGGAGAGAATCCAGCCCCAGCATTTT. The V call is TRBV18, the J call TRBJ1-5; D is unresolved. The V and J ends lost 3 bases and 7 bases respectively, with 13 bases between them. The length of the CDR3 is 14 residues. Per germline, CDR1 KGHSH and CDR2 LQKENI.

The chain is built from TRBV7-2 and TRBJ1-4, with D tentatively TRBD1 (6 bases). The V and J ends lost 6 bases and 5 bases respectively, with 16 bases between them. Germline CDR1 reads SGHTA; CDR2 reads FQGNSA. This CDR3 contains 15 residues. The CDR3 nucleotides are TGTGCCAGCAGAGGGGGGGGCGGGGTAAATGAAAAACTGTTTTTT. Protein: CASRGGGGVNEKLFF. Filled out from reference TRBV7-2 and TRBJ1-4, the complete variable domain reads GAGVSQSPSNKVTEKGKDVELRCDPISGHTALYWYRQSLGQGLEFLIYFQGNSAPDKSGLPSDRFSAERTGGSVSTLTIQRTQQEDSAVYLCASRGGGGVNEKLFFGSGTQLSVL.

CDR3: CASSQDWRQGAEAFF. The CDR3 DNA follows: TGCGCCAGCAGCCAAGATTGGAGACAGGGAGCTGAAGCTTTCTTT. The rearrangement joins TRBV4-1 to TRBJ1-1; 7 positions match TRBD1. After removal of 0 bases from V and 6 bases from J, the junction contained 7 bases not matched to a gene. This CDR3 is 15 amino acids long. Germline values: CDR1 MGHRA, CDR2 YSYEKL.